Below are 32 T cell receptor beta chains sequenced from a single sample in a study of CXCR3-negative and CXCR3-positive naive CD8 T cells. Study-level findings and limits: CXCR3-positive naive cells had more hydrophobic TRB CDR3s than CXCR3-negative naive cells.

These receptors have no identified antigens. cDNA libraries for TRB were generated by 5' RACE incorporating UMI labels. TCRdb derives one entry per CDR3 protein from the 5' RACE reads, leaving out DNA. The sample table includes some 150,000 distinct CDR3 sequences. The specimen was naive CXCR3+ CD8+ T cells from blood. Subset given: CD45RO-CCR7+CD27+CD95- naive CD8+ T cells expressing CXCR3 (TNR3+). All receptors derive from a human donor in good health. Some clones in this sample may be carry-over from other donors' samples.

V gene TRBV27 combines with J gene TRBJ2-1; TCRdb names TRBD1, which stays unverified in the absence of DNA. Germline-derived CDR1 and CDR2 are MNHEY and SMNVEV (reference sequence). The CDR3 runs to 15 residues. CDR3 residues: CASSFGGGALYEQFF.

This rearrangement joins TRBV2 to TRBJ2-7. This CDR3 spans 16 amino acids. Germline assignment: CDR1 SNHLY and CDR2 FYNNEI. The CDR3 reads CASSEPESTPPYEQYF.

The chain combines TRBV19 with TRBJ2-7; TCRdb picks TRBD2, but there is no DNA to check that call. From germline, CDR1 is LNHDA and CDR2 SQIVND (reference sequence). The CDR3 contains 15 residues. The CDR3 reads CASSIGLAGSYEQYF.

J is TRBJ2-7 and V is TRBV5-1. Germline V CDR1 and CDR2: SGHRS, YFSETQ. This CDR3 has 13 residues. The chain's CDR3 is CASSLEGWDEQYF.

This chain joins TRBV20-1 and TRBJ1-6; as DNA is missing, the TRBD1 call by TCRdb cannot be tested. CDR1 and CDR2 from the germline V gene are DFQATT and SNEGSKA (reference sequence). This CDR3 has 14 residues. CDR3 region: CSALPGQGNSPLHF.

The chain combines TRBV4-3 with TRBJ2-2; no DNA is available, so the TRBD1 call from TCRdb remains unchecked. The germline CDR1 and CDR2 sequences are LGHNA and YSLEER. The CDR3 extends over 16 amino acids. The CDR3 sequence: CSSSHNPETGNGELFF.

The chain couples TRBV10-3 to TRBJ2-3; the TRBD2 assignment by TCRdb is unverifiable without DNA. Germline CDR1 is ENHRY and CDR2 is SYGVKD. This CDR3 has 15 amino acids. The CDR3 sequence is CAISETSASTDTQYF.

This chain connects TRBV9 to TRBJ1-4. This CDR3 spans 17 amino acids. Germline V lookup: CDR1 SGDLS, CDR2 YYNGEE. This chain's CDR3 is CASSLGVLLGASEKLFF.

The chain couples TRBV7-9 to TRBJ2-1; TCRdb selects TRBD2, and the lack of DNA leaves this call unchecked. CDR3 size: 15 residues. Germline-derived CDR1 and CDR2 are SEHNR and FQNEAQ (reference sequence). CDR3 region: CASSPTTRLVNEQFF. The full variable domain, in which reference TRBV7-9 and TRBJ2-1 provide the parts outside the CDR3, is DTGVSQNPRHKITKRGQNVTFRCDPISEHNRLYWYRQTLGQGPEFLTYFQNEAQLEKSRLLSDRFSAERPKGSFSTLEIQRTEQGDSAMYLCASSPTTRLVNEQFFGPGTRLTVL.

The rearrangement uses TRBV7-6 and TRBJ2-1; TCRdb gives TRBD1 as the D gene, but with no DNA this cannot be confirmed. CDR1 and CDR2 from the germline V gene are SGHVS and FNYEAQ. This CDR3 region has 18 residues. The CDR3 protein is CASSSRGSDRGTYNEQFF.

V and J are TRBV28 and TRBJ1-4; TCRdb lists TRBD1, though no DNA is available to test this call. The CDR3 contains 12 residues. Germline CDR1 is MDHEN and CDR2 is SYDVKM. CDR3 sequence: CASSMGLAKLFF.

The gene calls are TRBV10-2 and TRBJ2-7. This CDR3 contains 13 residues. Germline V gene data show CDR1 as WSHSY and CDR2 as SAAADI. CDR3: CASSDSSSYEQYF.

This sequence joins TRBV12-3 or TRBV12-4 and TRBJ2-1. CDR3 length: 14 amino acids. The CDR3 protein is CASKLGSAYNEQFF.

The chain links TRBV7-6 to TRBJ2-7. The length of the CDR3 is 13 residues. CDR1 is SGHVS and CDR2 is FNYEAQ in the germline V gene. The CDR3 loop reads CAISRRSSYEQYF.

This chain's CDR3 is CASSFGVGSGELFF. The chain is built from TRBV7-8 and TRBJ2-2. The CDR3 totals 14 residues. Germline assignment: CDR1 SGHVS and CDR2 FQNEAQ.

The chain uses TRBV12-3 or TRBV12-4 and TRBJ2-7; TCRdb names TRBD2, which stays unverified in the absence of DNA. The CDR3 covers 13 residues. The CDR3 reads CAIPAGSSYEQYF.

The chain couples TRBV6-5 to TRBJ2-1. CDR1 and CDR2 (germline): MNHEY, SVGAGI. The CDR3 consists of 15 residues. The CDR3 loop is CASSYRAWLSDEQFF.

The CDR3 is CASSPRADTGASLSATQYF. The V call is TRBV9, the J call TRBJ2-5; TCRdb names TRBD1, which stays unverified in the absence of DNA. The CDR3 sequence is 19 residues long. Germline values: CDR1 SGDLS, CDR2 YYNGEE.

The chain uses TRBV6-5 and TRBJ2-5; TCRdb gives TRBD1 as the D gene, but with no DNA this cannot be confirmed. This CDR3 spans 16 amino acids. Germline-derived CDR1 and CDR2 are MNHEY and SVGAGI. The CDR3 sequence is CAIIRYPGTPRETQYF.

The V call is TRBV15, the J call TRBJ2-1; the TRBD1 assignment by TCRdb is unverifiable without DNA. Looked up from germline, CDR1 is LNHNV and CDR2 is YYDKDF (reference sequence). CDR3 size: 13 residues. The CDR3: CATSGGQGTEQFF.

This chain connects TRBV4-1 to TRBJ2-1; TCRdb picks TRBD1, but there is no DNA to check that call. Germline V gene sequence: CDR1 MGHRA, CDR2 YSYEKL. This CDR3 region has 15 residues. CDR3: CASSPPGGPGHEQFF.

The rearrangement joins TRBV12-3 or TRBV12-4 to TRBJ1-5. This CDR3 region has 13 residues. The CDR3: CASSLGWYQPQHF.

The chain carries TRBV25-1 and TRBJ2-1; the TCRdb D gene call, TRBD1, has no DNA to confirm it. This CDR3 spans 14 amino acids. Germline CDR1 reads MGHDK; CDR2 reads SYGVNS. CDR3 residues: CASSGQGFDNEQFF.

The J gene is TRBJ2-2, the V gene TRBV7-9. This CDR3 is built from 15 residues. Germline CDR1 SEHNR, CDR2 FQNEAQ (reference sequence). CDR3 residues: CASSLVNRNTGELFF.

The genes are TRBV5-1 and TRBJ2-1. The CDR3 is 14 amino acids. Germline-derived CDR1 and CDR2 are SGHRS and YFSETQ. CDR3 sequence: CASSPWVGNNEQFF.

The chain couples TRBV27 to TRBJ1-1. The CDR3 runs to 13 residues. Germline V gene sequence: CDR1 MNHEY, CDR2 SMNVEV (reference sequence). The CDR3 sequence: CASSFEGRGEAFF.

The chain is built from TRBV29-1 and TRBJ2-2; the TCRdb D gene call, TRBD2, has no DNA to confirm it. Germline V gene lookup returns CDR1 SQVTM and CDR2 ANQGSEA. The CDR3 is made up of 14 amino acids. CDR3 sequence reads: CSVKPGLEPGELFF.

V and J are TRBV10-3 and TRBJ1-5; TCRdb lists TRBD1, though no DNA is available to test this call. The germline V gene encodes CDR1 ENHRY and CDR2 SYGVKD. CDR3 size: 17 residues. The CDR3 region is CAISEPGTGGLNQPQHF.

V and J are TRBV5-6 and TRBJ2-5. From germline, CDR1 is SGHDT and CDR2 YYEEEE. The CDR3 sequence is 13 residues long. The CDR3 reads CASSLGSWETQYF.

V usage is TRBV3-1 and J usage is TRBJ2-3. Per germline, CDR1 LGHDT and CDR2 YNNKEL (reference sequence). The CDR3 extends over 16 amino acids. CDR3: CASSQDFRASTDTQYF.

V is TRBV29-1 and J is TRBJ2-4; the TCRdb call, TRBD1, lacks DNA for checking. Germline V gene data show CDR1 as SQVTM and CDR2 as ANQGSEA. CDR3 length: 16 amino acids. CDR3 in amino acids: CSVGGGTGRSKNIQYF.

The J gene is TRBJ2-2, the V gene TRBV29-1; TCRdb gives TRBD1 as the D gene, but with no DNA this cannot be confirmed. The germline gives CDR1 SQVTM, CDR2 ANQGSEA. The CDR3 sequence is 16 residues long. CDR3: CSVGGDGAANTGELFF.